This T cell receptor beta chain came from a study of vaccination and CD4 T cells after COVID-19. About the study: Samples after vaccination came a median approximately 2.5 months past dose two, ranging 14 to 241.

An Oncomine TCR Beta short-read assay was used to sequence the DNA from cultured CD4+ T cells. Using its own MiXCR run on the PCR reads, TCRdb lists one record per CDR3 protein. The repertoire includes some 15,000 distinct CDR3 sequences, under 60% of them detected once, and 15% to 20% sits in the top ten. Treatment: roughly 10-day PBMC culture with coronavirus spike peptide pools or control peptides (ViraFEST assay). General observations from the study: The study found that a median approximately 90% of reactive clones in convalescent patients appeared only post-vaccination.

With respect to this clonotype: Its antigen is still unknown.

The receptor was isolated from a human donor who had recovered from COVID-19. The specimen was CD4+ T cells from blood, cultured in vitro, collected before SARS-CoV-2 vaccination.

The CDR3 DNA sequence: TGTGCCAGCAGCCAAGCCTCTAGTACAGATACGCAGTATTTT. Translation: CASSQASSTDTQYF. The V gene is TRBV11-3, the J gene TRBJ2-3, with D uncertain. CDR1 SGHNT and CDR2 YENEEA come from the germline V gene. This CDR3 region has 14 residues. With 5 bases removed from V and 3 bases from J, the gap between germline ends came to 12 bases.